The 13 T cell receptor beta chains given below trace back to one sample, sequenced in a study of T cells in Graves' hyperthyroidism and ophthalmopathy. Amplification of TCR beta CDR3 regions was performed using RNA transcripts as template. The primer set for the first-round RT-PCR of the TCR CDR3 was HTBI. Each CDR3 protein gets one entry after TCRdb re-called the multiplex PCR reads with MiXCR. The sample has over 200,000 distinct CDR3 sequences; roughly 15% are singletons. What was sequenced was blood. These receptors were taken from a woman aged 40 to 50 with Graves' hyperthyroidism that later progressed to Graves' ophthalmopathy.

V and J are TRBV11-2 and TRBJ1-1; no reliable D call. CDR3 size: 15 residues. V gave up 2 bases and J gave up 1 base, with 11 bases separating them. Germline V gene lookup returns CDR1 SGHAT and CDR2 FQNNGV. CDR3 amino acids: CASSLRWQPNTEAFF. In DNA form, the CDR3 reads TGTGCCAGCAGCTTAAGGTGGCAGCCGAACACTGAAGCTTTCTTT.

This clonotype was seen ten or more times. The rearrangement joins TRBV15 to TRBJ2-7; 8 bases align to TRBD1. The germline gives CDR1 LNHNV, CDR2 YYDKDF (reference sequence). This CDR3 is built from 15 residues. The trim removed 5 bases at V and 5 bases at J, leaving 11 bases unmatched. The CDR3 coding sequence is TGTGCCACCAGCTGGCCGGGACAGGCCCCCAACGAGCAGTACTTC. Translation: CATSWPGQAPNEQYF.

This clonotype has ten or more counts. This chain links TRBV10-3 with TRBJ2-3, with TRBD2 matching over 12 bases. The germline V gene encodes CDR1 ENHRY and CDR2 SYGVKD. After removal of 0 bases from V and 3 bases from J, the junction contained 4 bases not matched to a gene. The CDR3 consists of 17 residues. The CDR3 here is CAISESSGLAGTDTQYF. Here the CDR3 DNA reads TGTGCCATCAGTGAGTCTTCCGGACTAGCGGGAACAGATACGCAGTATTTT.

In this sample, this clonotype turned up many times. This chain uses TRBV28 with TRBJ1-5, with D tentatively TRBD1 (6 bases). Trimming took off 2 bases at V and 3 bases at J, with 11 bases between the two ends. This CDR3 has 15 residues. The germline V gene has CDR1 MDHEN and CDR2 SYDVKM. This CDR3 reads CASSLGGANNQPQHF. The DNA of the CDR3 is TGTGCCAGCAGTTTAGGGGGGGCAAACAATCAGCCCCAGCATTTT.

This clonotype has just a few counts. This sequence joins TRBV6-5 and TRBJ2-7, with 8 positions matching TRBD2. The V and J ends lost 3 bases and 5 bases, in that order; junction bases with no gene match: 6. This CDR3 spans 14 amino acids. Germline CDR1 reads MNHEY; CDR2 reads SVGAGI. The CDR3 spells CASSYQGLEDEQYF. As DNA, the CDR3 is TGTGCCAGCAGTTATCAGGGACTAGAGGACGAGCAGTACTTC.

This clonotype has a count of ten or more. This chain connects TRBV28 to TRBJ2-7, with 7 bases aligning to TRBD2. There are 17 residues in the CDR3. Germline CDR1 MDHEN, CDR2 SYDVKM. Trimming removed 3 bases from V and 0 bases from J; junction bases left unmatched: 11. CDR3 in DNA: TGTGCCAGCAGTTTTTGGGACTACAGTAGGGTCTCCTACGAGCAGTACTTC. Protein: CASSFWDYSRVSYEQYF.

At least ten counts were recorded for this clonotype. The CDR3 reads CASSSSVLGANVLTF. The CDR3 DNA sequence: TGTGCCAGCAGTTCTTCCGTACTTGGGGCCAACGTCCTGACTTTC. This sequence joins TRBV6-1 and TRBJ2-6; D gene uncertain. This CDR3 is 15 amino acids long. The germline V gene has CDR1 MNHNS and CDR2 SASEGT. V was shortened by 5 bases and J by 3 bases, with 11 bases between the two germline ends.

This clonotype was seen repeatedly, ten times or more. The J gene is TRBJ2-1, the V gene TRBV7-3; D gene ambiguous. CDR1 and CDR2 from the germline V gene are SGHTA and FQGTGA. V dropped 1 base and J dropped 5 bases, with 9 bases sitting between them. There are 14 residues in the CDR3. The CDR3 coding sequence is TGTGCCAGCAGCTTAAACGCGGTCCACAATGAGCAGTTCTTC. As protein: CASSLNAVHNEQFF.

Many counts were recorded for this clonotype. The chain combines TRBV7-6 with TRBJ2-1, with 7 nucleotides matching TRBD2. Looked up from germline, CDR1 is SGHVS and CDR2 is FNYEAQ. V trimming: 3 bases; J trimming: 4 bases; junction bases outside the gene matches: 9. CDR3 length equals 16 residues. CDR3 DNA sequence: TGTGCCAGCAGCTTTGATCCTAGCGGCGAATACAATGAGCAGTTCTTC. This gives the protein CASSFDPSGEYNEQFF.

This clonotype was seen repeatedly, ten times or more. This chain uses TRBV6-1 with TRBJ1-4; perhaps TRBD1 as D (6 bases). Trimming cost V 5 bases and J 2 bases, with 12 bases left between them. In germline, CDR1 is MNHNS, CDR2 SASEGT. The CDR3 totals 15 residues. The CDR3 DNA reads TGTGCCAGCAGTTTTCAGGGGAGGACTAATGAAAAACTGTTTTTT. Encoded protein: CASSFQGRTNEKLFF.

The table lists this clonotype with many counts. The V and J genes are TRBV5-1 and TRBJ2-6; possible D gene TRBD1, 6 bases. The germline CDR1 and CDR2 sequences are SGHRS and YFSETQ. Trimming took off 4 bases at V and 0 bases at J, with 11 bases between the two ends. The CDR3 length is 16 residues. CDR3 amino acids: CASSPGQISGANVLTF. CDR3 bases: TGCGCCAGCAGCCCTGGACAGATCTCTGGGGCCAACGTCCTGACTTTC.

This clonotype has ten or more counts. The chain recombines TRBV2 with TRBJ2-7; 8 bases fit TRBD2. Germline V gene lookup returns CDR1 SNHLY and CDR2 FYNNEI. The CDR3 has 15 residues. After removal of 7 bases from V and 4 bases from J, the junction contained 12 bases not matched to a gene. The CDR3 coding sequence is TGTGCCAGCAAACCGGGACTAGGGGTTTTTTACGAGCAGTACTTC. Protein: CASKPGLGVFYEQYF.

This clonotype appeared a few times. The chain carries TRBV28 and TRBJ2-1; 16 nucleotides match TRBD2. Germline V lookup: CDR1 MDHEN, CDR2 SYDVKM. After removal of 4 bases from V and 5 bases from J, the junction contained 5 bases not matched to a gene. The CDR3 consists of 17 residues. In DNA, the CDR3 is TGTGCCAGCAGTTCGGGGACTAGCGGGAGGGTGCACAATGAGCAGTTCTTC. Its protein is CASSSGTSGRVHNEQFF.